This TCR beta chain originates from a study of cytomegalovirus exposure and HLA in healthy donors. This CDR3 comprises 16 residues. CDR1 and CDR2 (germline): SNHLY, FYNNEI. Unmatched junction bases numbered 8, after V lost 5 bases and J lost 1 base. The PCR had 60 Vbeta and 13 Jbeta primers. TCRdb keeps only in-frame clones here, not all; method: immunoSEQ multiplex PCR. The sample lists 200,000 to 250,000 clones, 78% occurring once. The J gene is TRBJ2-1, the V gene TRBV2; 7 nucleotides match TRBD2. This sequence originates from a male donor in good health and CMV-seronegative. The sequencing input was PBMCs. The DNA for the CDR3 is TGTGCCAGCAGTAATAGACTAGCCCGGTCCTACAATGAGCAGTTCTTC. The encoded protein is CASSNRLARSYNEQFF.